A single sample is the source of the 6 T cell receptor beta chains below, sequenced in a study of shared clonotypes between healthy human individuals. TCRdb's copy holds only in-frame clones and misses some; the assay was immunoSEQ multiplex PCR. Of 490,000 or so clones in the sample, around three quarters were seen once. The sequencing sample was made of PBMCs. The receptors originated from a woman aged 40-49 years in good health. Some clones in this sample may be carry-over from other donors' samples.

The CDR3 DNA reads TGTGCCAGCAGCTGTGAGAGCAGGTTACAAAGTCGGGCCAACGTCCTGACTTTC. It codes for CASSCESRLQSRANVLTF. The chain couples TRBV4-2 to TRBJ2-6; D is unresolved. The CDR3 has 18 amino acids. The germline gives CDR1 LGHNA, CDR2 YNFKEQ. V shed 5 bases and J shed 5 bases, with 22 bases lying between them.

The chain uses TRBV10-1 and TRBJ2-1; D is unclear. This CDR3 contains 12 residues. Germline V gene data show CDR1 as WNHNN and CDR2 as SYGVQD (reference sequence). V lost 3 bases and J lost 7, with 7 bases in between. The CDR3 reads CASSENPNEQFF. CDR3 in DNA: TGCGCCAGCAGTGAAAACCCGAATGAGCAGTTCTTC.

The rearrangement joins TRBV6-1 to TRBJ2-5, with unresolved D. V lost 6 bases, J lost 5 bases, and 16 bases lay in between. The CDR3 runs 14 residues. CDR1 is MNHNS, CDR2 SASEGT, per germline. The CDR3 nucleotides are TGTGCCAGCAGCGAGATCTCCTCCGCGGAGACCCAGTACTTC. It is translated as CASSEISSAETQYF.

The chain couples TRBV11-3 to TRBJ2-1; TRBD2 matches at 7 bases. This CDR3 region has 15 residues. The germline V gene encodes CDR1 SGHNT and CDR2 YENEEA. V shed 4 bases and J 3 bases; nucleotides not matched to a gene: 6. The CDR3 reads CASSSAGTNYNEQFF. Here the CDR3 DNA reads TGTGCCAGCAGCTCCGCTGGGACTAACTACAATGAGCAGTTCTTC.

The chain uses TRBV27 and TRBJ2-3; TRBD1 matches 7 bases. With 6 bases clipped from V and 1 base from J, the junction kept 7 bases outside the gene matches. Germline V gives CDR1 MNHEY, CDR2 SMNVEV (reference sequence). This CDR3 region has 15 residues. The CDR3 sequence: CASRRRTGGTDTQYF. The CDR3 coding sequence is TGTGCCAGCAGACGCAGGACAGGTGGCACAGATACGCAGTATTTT.

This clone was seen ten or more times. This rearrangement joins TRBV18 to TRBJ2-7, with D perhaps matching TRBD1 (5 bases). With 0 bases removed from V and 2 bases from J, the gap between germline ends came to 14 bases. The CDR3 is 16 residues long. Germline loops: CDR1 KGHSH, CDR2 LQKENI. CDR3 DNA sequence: TGTGCCAGCTCACCACCCCCGGTGCCAGGGACCTACGAGCAGTACTTC. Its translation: CASSPPPVPGTYEQYF.